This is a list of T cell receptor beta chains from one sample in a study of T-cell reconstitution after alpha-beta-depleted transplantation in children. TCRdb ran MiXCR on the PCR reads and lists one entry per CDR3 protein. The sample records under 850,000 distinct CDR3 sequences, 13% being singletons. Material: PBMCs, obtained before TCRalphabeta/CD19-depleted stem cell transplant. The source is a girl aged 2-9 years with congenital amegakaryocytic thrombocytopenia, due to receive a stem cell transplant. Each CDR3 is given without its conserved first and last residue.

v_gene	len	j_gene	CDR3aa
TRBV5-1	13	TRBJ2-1	ASSRPEGSYNEQF
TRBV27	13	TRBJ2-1	ASSLFIGAYNEQF
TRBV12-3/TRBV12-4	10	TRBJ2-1	ASSFDGRGGF
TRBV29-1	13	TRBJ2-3	SVQLAITSTDTQY
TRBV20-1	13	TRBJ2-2	SARAAGEFGGELF
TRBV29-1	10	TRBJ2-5	SVGDRAETQY
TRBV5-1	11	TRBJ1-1	ASILTENTEAF
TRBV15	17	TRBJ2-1	ATSSGSGTSGRGYNEQF
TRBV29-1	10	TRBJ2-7	SVCRGLHEQY
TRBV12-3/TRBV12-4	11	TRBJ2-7	ASNVGGVDEQY
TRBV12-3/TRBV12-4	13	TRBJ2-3	ASSLGSASTDTQY
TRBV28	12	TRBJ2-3	ASGSIPETDTQY
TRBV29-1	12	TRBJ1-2	SVEGTGDFDGDT
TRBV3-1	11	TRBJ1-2	ASSREGNYGYT
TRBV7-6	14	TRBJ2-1	ASSWDPNQVEKEQF
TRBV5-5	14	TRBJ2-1	ASSRYSGSSVGEQF
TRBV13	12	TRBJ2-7	ASSRGTSDYEQY
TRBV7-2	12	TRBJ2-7	ASSPEGGIYEQY
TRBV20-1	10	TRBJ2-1	SADDIDNEQF
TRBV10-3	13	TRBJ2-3	AISETSGRADTQY
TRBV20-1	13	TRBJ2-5	SARDRTSWGETQY
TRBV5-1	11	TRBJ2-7	ASSPRPGGEQY
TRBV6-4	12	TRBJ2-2	ASSDGRDTGELF
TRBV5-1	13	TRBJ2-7	ASSLGSAQGSEQY
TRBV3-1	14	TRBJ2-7	ASSPIGSGISYEQY
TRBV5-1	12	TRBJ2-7	ASRFEGISYEQY
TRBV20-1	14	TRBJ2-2	SAPERGLSNTGELF
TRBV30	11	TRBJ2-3	AWSEGAEDTQY
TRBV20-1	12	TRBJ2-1	SASSFGGPNEQF
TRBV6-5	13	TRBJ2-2	ASLITSGITGELF
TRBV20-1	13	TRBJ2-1	SALAGGSSYNEQF
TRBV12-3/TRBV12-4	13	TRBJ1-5	ASSLAPGLSQPQH
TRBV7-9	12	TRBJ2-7	ASSSGHLFYEQY
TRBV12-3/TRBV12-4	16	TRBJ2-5	ASSLEPKQGAYRETQY